The TCR beta chain described here comes from a study of blood T cell repertoires in COVID-19. Study processing details: For nucleated cells, counts were estimated from reference gene primer amplification. Generated by immunoSEQ multiplex PCR, the TCRdb table keeps only in-frame clones and is missing some. Clone size and the V and J calls come from that table; the DNA yielded D and trimming. The repertoire includes approximately 66,000 clones, about 87% of them detected once, and around 6.1% sits in the top ten. CDR3 length: 13 amino acids. CDR1 and CDR2 (germline): GTSNPN, SVGIG (reference sequence). Trimming took off 4 bases at V and 8 bases at J, with 17 bases between the two ends.

The source material was peripheral blood. The sequence derives from a man in his sixties with acute or convalescent COVID-19. This chain links TRBV30 with TRBJ1-1; D is uncertain. DNA for the CDR3: TGTGCCTGGAAGTATTTCATGGCAGGCGAAGCTTTCTTT. Amino acids: CAWKYFMAGEAFF.